This T cell receptor beta chain derives from a study of T cells expressing NK-cell markers. Study in general: Investigators obtained TCR beta repertoires from sorted CD3+CD56+NKG2C+, CD3+CD56+NKG2C- and CD3+CD56-NKG2C+ T cells.

Findings and caveats of the study: Of the CD8+ T cell pool in five or six donors, roughly 1.0-7.5% was accounted for by dominant NKG2C+ clonotypes. In four donors, these clonotypes also led the CD3+CD56-NKG2C+ fraction.

Following a re-call of the 5' RACE reads, TCRdb has one entry per CDR3 protein and lacks DNA. Here the sample table reports about 170,000 distinct CDR3 sequences. The CDR3 has 15 amino acids. Germline V CDR1 and CDR2: SGHRS, YFSETQ. To note about this clonotype: Its antigen is as yet unknown.

The TCR was taken from a man aged 18-70 years in good health. Sequenced sample: blood T cells: a sorted CD56 or NKG2C T cell subset, CD4+ or CD8+ T cells, or bulk PBMC T cells (not recorded which). V is TRBV5-1 and J is TRBJ1-1; TCRdb indicates TRBD1, and absent DNA this call remains unverified. The CDR3 loop is CASSTTTDLNTEAFF.